A selection of T cell receptor beta chains follows, all from one sample in a study of shared clonotypes between healthy human individuals. Profiling relied on immunoSEQ multiplex PCR, and the TCRdb table lists in-frame clones only, not all of them. Among 2 million to 2.5 million clones listed, more than 90% were seen once. Sequencing used naive CD4+ T cells sorted from blood. These receptors came from a man between 18 and 29 years old in good health. Both conserved end residues are part of each CDR3. The D gene is left open where the match is weak. Clone size, where shown, is once, few, many, or a class for clones that have expanded.

size,D,length,V,J,DNA,CDR3
NA,NA,12,TRBV28,TRBJ1-1,TGTGCCAGCAGTGGGAGGTACACTGAAGCTTTCTTT,CASSGRYTEAFF
NA,NA,15,TRBV5-1,TRBJ2-5,TGCGCCAGCAGCTTGGTAGAATTCGTCCAAGAGACCCAGTACTTC,CASSLVEFVQETQYF
NA,NA,13,TRBV6-1,TRBJ1-4,TGTGCCAGCAGTTCAGCCGCGTATGAAAAACTGTTTTTT,CASSSAAYEKLFF
NA,TRBD1,20,TRBV4-2,TRBJ2-1,TGTGCCAGCAGCCAAGACCCCCCACAGGGGGCTTTGGGAATCTACAATGAGCAGTTCTTC,CASSQDPPQGALGIYNEQFF
NA,TRBD1,14,TRBV14,TRBJ2-7,TGTGCCAGCAGCCAGACAGGGGGCGGATACGAGCAGTACTTC,CASSQTGGGYEQYF
NA,NA,15,TRBV18,TRBJ1-2,TGTGCCAGCTCACCAGGTACGGGAACTAACTATGGCTACACCTTC,CASSPGTGTNYGYTF
NA,NA,15,TRBV5-1,TRBJ2-2,TGCGCCAGCAGCTTGGGACAGATACCCACCGGGGAGCTGTTTTTT,CASSLGQIPTGELFF
NA,NA,15,TRBV27,TRBJ2-7,TGTGCCAGCAGTTTAAGTAGGTTGGCCCTAGGGGAGCAGTACTTC,CASSLSRLALGEQYF
NA,TRBD1,15,TRBV11-2,TRBJ2-5,TGTGCCAGCAGCTCACGGACAGGGCCCCAAGAGACCCAGTACTTC,CASSSRTGPQETQYF
NA,NA,19,TRBV6-1,TRBJ1-1,TGTGCCAGCAGTGAAGCGCTTGGGGCGGCAAGAGCCCTTAACACTGAAGCTTTCTTT,CASSEALGAARALNTEAFF
NA,NA,10,TRBV10-3,TRBJ1-5,TGTGCCATTCCTAATCAGCCCCAGCATTTT,CAIPNQPQHF
NA,NA,11,TRBV10-3,TRBJ2-1,TGTGCCATCATGGGAGCTTATGAGCAGTTCTTC,CAIMGAYEQFF
NA,TRBD1,16,TRBV12-5,TRBJ2-7,TGTGCTAGTGGTTTGGTACGGACAGGGCCCACCTACGAGCAGTACTTC,CASGLVRTGPTYEQYF
NA,TRBD2,13,TRBV27,TRBJ2-7,TGTGCCAGCAGACTAGCGGGGGCTGGGGAGCAGTACTTC,CASRLAGAGEQYF
NA,NA,13,TRBV10-3,TRBJ2-7,TGTGCCATCAGTGTTGTTTCAGGCTACGAGCAGTACTTC,CAISVVSGYEQYF
NA,NA,14,TRBV25-1,TRBJ1-3,TGTGCCAGCAGTGATGTGGGATCAGGAAACACCATATATTTT,CASSDVGSGNTIYF
NA,NA,16,TRBV5-4,TRBJ2-2,TGTGCCAGCAGCTTTGACAGCCTTATGAACACCGGGGAGCTGTTTTTT,CASSFDSLMNTGELFF
once,TRBD2,13,TRBV10-2,TRBJ2-2,TGCGCCAGCAGGGGGGGGACGACCGGGGAGCTGTTTTTT,CASRGGTTGELFF
NA,TRBD1,13,TRBV27,TRBJ1-1,TGTGCCAGCAGGGACAGGGGGGACACTGAAGCTTTCTTT,CASRDRGDTEAFF
NA,TRBD2,16,TRBV7-7,TRBJ2-5,TGTGCTAGCAGCTTAGCGGGGGTAGGGACCCAAGAGACCCAGTACTTC,CASSLAGVGTQETQYF
NA,NA,13,TRBV5-4,TRBJ2-7,TGTGCCAGCAGCTTTGATCCTTCCTACGAGCAGTACTTC,CASSFDPSYEQYF
NA,TRBD1,15,TRBV5-5,TRBJ2-7,TGTGCCAGCAGCCCCGGACAGGGGCGCTCCTACGAGCAGTACTTC,CASSPGQGRSYEQYF
NA,NA,14,TRBV14,TRBJ2-2,TGTGGCGTCGGGGCGGCCCCATTGACCGGGGAGCTGTTTTTT,CGVGAAPLTGELFF
few,NA,15,TRBV30,TRBJ2-3,TGTGCCTGGAGTGTAGGCAGCCCGAGGGGAGATACGCAGTATTTT,CAWSVGSPRGDTQYF
NA,NA,15,TRBV9,TRBJ1-2,TGTGCCAGCAGCGTAGACGTCACCGGGGGCTATGGCTACACCTTC,CASSVDVTGGYGYTF
NA,NA,13,TRBV5-6,TRBJ2-3,TGTGCCAGCAGCTTCCCGGGGACAGATACGCAGTATTTT,CASSFPGTDTQYF
NA,TRBD1,13,TRBV30,TRBJ2-1,TGTGCCTGGAGTATCGGACAGGGGAATGAGCAGTTCTTC,CAWSIGQGNEQFF
once,NA,16,TRBV25-1,TRBJ1-4,TGTGCCAGCAGTGACGCTCTCGTGGCAACTAATGAAAAACTGTTTTTT,CASSDALVATNEKLFF
NA,TRBD1,13,TRBV19,TRBJ2-2,TGTGCCAGTAGTGTCACAGGGGCCGGGGAGCTGTTTTTT,CASSVTGAGELFF
NA,TRBD2,16,TRBV19,TRBJ2-1,TGTGCCAGTAGCATATACGGACTAGCGGGATACAATGAGCAGTTCTTC,CASSIYGLAGYNEQFF
NA,TRBD1,15,TRBV4-1,TRBJ2-7,TGCGCCAGCAGCCAAGGCACGGGACAGACCTACGAGCAGTACTTC,CASSQGTGQTYEQYF
NA,TRBD1,14,TRBV5-6,TRBJ2-7,TGTGCCAGCAGCTTGGGGGACAGGGAACACGAGCAGTACTTC,CASSLGDREHEQYF
NA,TRBD1,13,TRBV10-3,TRBJ1-5,TGTGCCATCAGCGTGGACAGGGTAACGTCCCAGCATTTT,CAISVDRVTSQHF
NA,NA,15,TRBV7-2,TRBJ1-4,TGTGCCAGCCGAGCACAGGGCTCAGCTAATGAAAAACTGTTTTTT,CASRAQGSANEKLFF
NA,NA,15,TRBV25-1,TRBJ1-1,TGTGCCAGCAGTGGGGACGGACGGCGGAACACTGAAGCTTTCTTT,CASSGDGRRNTEAFF
NA,TRBD1,11,TRBV20-1,TRBJ2-5,TGCAGTGCTCCAACTCCGGGACAGACGTACTTC,CSAPTPGQTYF
NA,TRBD1,16,TRBV6-6,TRBJ1-2,TGTGCCAGCAGTTACGTACAGGGGGCTGATAACTATGGCTACACCTTC,CASSYVQGADNYGYTF
NA,NA,14,TRBV7-6,TRBJ2-2,TGTGCCAGCAGCTCACTGCGAAACACCGGGGAGCTGTTTTTT,CASSSLRNTGELFF
NA,NA,15,TRBV10-3,TRBJ2-1,TGTGCCATCAGTGAAGTAGCTCGTTCCTACAATGAGCAGTTCTTC,CAISEVARSYNEQFF
NA,NA,15,TRBV5-1,TRBJ1-6,TGCGCCAGCAGCTTGGCCAGGGATGAGAATTCACCCCTCCACTTT,CASSLARDENSPLHF
NA,NA,15,TRBV2,TRBJ1-1,TGTGCCAGCAGTCCCTCGGGGGGGCAGGGCACTGAAGCTTTCTTT,CASSPSGGQGTEAFF
NA,NA,15,TRBV4-3,TRBJ2-3,TGCGCCAGCAGCCTATTACCTCGATCCACAGATACGCAGTATTTT,CASSLLPRSTDTQYF
NA,NA,16,TRBV27,TRBJ1-5,TGTGCCAGCAGTTTGGCCGGGACGGTTAGCAATCAGCCCCAGCATTTT,CASSLAGTVSNQPQHF
NA,TRBD2,17,TRBV7-6,TRBJ2-3,TGTGCCAGCAGCCAGGGACTAGCGGGAGAGTCCTCAGATACGCAGTATTTT,CASSQGLAGESSDTQYF
NA,NA,13,TRBV25-1,TRBJ2-3,TGTGCCAGCAGTGACGGGGCCGCAGATACGCAGTATTTT,CASSDGAADTQYF
NA,NA,18,TRBV7-9,TRBJ1-5,TGTGCCAGCAGCTTAGCCTCAGGGCAGGGGTCCGTTCGACAGCCCCAGCATTTT,CASSLASGQGSVRQPQHF
NA,NA,13,TRBV29-1,TRBJ1-2,TGCAGCGTTGAAGGGGGGGTCGACTATGGCTACACCTTC,CSVEGGVDYGYTF
NA,TRBD2,16,TRBV4-1,TRBJ2-3,TGCGCCAGCAGCCAAGCCCGTCCGGGACTAGTTGATACGCAGTATTTT,CASSQARPGLVDTQYF
NA,TRBD2,16,TRBV4-1,TRBJ2-1,TGCGCCAGCAGCCAAGGCTCGGCGGGGGGCCGGAATGAGCAGTTCTTC,CASSQGSAGGRNEQFF